The 21 T cell receptor beta chains below all came from one sample that was sequenced in a study of cytomegalovirus exposure and HLA in healthy donors. The PCR made use of 60 Vbeta and 13 Jbeta primers. Libraries were prepared by immunoSEQ multiplex PCR; TCRdb keeps only in-frame clonotypes and omits some of them. This table has about 160,000 clones, roughly 80% appearing once. Sequenced input: PBMCs. These receptors originate from a man aged 25 to 40 in good health and CMV-seronegative.

This clone turned up a few times. The rearrangement uses TRBV30 and TRBJ2-7, with a weak D call TRBD1 (6 bases). There are 15 residues in the CDR3. CDR1 is GTSNPN, CDR2 SVGIG, per germline (reference sequence). Trimming cost V 0 bases and J 2 bases, with 14 bases left between them. Written as DNA, the CDR3 is TGTGCCTGGAGTGTACAGGGCAGGGGCCCCTACGAGCAGTACTTC. Protein: CAWSVQGRGPYEQYF.

This clone was counted a few times. The CDR3 coding sequence is TGTGCCAGCTCACCCACAGGGTGGGCCTCCTACGAGCAGTACTTC. Its translation is CASSPTGWASYEQYF. The gene calls are TRBV18 and TRBJ2-7, with D maybe TRBD1 (6 bases). V lost 3 bases and J lost 0, with 12 bases in between. The CDR3 covers 15 residues. The germline gives CDR1 KGHSH, CDR2 LQKENI.

The chain recombines TRBV28 with TRBJ2-5, with 9 nucleotides matching TRBD1. Germline lookup yields CDR1 MDHEN and CDR2 SYDVKM. Trimming took 7 bases from V and 1 from J; bases not matched to a gene: 10. CDR3 size: 16 residues. DNA of the CDR3: TGTGCCAGCAAATTCGACAGGGGGACGAGCCAAGAGACCCAGTACTTC. It codes for CASKFDRGTSQETQYF.

The chain combines TRBV7-3 with TRBJ2-7, with D hard to call. V was clipped by 2 bases and J by 0 bases, with 8 bases between them. CDR1 is SGHTA and CDR2 is FQGTGA in the germline V gene. The CDR3 has 14 residues. As DNA, the CDR3 is TGTGCCAGCAGCTTAGACGGCGGCTCCTACGAGCAGTACTTC. Protein product: CASSLDGGSYEQYF.

As to this clone: Likely a read error: the CDR3 ends without its conserved phenylalanine or tryptophan. V is TRBV30 and J is TRBJ1-2; no reliable D call. In germline, CDR1 is GTSNPN, CDR2 SVGIG (reference sequence). Trimming took off 0 bases at V and 2 bases at J, with 7 bases between the two ends. CDR3 length equals 13 residues. The CDR3 bases are TGTGCCTGGAGTGTTGTCAGCAACTATGGCTACACCCTC. This translates into CAWSVVSNYGYTL.

The chain combines TRBV23-1 with TRBJ1-2, with D perhaps TRBD1 (6 bases). TRBV23-1 is an open reading frame whose function is uncertain. This CDR3 is 15 amino acids long. V was cut by 9 bases and J by 4 bases, with 21 bases left in between. This chain's CDR3 is CARRGLGGASYGYTF. CDR3 bases: TGCGCCAGACGGGGTTTGGGGGGGGCATCCTATGGCTACACCTTC.

The V and J genes are TRBV5-1 and TRBJ2-7; 9 bases fit TRBD1. The CDR3 sequence is 13 residues long. Per germline, CDR1 SGHRS and CDR2 YFSETQ. The J segment lost 2 bases and the V segment lost 5 bases, leaving 2 bases of the junction unmatched. This CDR3 is CASRGQGPYEQYF. The CDR3 region has the DNA TGCGCCAGCAGGGGACAGGGACCCTACGAGCAGTACTTC.

This clone was recorded once. The genes are TRBV28 and TRBJ2-3; 9 bases match TRBD1. V lost 10 bases, J lost 5 bases, and 13 bases stayed unmatched. Germline V CDR1 and CDR2: MDHEN, SYDVKM. This CDR3 spans 15 amino acids. CDR3 DNA sequence: TGTGCCACCGACAACCGACAGGGGGTAGTAGATACGCAGTATTTT. It specifies CATDNRQGVVDTQYF.

This clone has just one count. The gene calls are TRBV13 and TRBJ2-7; 8 nucleotides agree with TRBD2. Per germline, CDR1 PRHDT and CDR2 FYEKMQ (reference sequence). The CDR3 has 16 amino acids. Trimming cost V 0 bases and J 4 bases; bases outside gene matches: 8. The CDR3 nucleotides read TGTGCCAGCAGCTTAGGTCAGCGGGGGACTCCGTACGAGCAGTACTTC. Translated, it gives CASSLGQRGTPYEQYF.

The chain is built from TRBV7-6 and TRBJ1-1; 7 bases line up with TRBD1. CDR3 length: 17 amino acids. The J segment lost 1 base and the V segment lost 2 bases, leaving 10 bases of the junction unmatched. From germline, CDR1 is SGHVS and CDR2 FNYEAQ. As DNA, the CDR3 is TGTGCCAGCAGCTTAATCGGTTATAAGGGGGCGAACACTGAAGCTTTCTTT. As protein: CASSLIGYKGANTEAFF.

The table lists this clone with a count of one. The V and J genes are TRBV7-9 and TRBJ1-2; 7 bases map to TRBD1. CDR1 and CDR2 (germline): SEHNR, FQNEAQ (reference sequence). The CDR3 loop spans 14 amino acids. With 5 bases clipped from V and 4 bases from J, the junction kept 7 bases outside the gene matches. CDR3 sequence (DNA): TGTGCCAGCAGCCCGCCGGCAGGGGGCTATGGCTACACCTTC. Translation gives CASSPPAGGYGYTF.

V usage is TRBV6-5 and J usage is TRBJ2-7; no definite D call. Trimming removed 8 bases at V and 0 bases at J, with 5 bases between. The CDR3 sequence is 11 residues long. Per germline, CDR1 MNHEY and CDR2 SVGAGI. The CDR3 DNA sequence: TGTGCCAGCCCGAGCTCCTACGAGCAGTACTTC. Translation gives CASPSSYEQYF.

The chain joins TRBV28 to TRBJ2-1; 7 bases match TRBD2. The CDR3 is 15 amino acids. Per the germline V gene, CDR1 is MDHEN and CDR2 is SYDVKM. The trim removed 2 bases at V and 2 bases at J, leaving 3 bases unmatched. CDR3 residues: CASSLRGSPYNEQFF. The CDR3 DNA follows: TGTGCCAGCAGTTTACGCGGGAGTCCCTACAATGAGCAGTTCTTC.

The chain uses TRBV5-1 and TRBJ2-3; possibly TRBD2 for D (5 bases). V lost 4 bases and J lost 5, with 14 bases in between. The CDR3 is 14 residues long. Germline-derived CDR1 and CDR2 are SGHRS and YFSETQ. CDR3 DNA sequence: TGCGCCAGCAGCGGAGGCGAACGGGGAGATACGCAGTATTTT. Its translation is CASSGGERGDTQYF.

The chain combines TRBV19 with TRBJ2-2; TRBD1 is a possible D gene (6 bases). CDR1 is LNHDA and CDR2 is SQIVND in the germline V gene (reference sequence). The CDR3 contains 14 residues. Deletions cut 4 bases from V and 3 bases from J, with 9 bases between. The CDR3 DNA reads as TGTGCCAGTAGTAAGGGGGTGGACACCGGGGAGCTGTTTTTT. Translation gives CASSKGVDTGELFF.

The rearrangement joins TRBV6-5 to TRBJ2-2; the D is unclear. V lost 5 bases, J lost 7 bases, and 8 bases lay in between. Per the germline V gene, CDR1 is MNHEY and CDR2 is SVGAGI. The CDR3 covers 12 residues. In DNA form, the CDR3 reads TGTGCCAGCAGTGAAGCGATCGGGGAGCTGTTTTTT. Residues: CASSEAIGELFF.

This chain uses TRBV25-1 with TRBJ1-3; D is unresolved. V dropped 7 bases and J dropped 8 bases, with 9 bases sitting between them. Germline lookup yields CDR1 MGHDK and CDR2 SYGVNS. The CDR3 covers 11 residues. CDR3 loop: CASKYSDTIYF. In DNA, the CDR3 is TGTGCCAGCAAATACTCGGACACCATATATTTT. Together with reference TRBV25-1 and TRBJ1-3, the CDR3 gives the full variable domain: EADIYQTPRYLVIGTGKKITLECSQTMGHDKMYWYQQDPGMELHLIHYSYGVNSTEKGDLSSESTVSRIRTEHFPLTLESARPSHTSQYLCASKYSDTIYFGEGSWLTVV.

The chain has TRBV7-9 and TRBJ2-7; 7 bases agree with TRBD2. J lost 2 bases, V lost 5 bases, and 6 bases had no gene match. This CDR3 has 14 amino acids. Germline loops: CDR1 SEHNR, CDR2 FQNEAQ (reference sequence). This CDR3 reads CASSASGGAYEQYF. The DNA of the CDR3 is TGTGCCAGCAGCGCTTCGGGGGGAGCCTACGAGCAGTACTTC.

The CDR3 loop reads CASSLDIKETQYF. CDR3 nucleotide sequence: TGTGCCAGCAGCCTTGACATAAAAGAGACCCAGTACTTC. The V and J genes are TRBV6-5 and TRBJ2-5; D is unclear. Germline CDR1 reads MNHEY; CDR2 reads SVGAGI. Between the trimmed V and J ends, which lost 6 bases and 3 bases, there was a span of 11 bases. The length of the CDR3 is 13 residues.

The chain recombines TRBV9 with TRBJ1-2; D is possibly TRBD1 (5 bases). CDR1 is SGDLS, CDR2 YYNGEE, per germline. V was clipped by 0 bases and J by 11 bases, with 11 bases between them. The CDR3 is 12 amino acids. The CDR3, as DNA: TGTGCCAGCAGCGTAGAGGGGATGCGATACACCTTC. As protein: CASSVEGMRYTF.

In its sample, this clone was seen a few times. The chain uses TRBV25-1 and TRBJ2-7; D might be TRBD1 (6 bases). CDR3 length: 14 amino acids. CDR1 is MGHDK, CDR2 SYGVNS, per germline. Trimming shortened V by 2 bases and J by 1 base, and 9 bases separated the two germline ends. The CDR3 bases are TGTGCCAGCAGTGAAAGGACAGTGTCCTACGAGCAGTACTTC. It encodes CASSERTVSYEQYF.